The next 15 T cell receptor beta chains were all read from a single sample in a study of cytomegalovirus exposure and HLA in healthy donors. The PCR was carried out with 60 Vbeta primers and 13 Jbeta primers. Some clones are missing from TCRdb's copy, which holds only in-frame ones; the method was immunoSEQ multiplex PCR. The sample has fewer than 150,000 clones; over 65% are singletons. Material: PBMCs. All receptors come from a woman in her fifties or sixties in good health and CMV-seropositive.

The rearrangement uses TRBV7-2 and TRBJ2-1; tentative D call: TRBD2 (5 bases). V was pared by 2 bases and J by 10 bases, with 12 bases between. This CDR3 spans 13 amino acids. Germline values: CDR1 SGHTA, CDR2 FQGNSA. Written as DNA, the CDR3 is TGTGCCAGCAGCTTAACCATGGCGGGCGAGCAGTTCTTC. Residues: CASSLTMAGEQFF.

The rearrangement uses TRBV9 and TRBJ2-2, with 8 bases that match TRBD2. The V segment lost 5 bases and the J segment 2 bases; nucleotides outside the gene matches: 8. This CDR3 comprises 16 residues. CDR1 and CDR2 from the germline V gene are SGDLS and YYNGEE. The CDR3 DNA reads TGTGCCAGCAGTGAGGTTAGCGGGACTAACACCGGGGAGCTGTTTTTT. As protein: CASSEVSGTNTGELFF.

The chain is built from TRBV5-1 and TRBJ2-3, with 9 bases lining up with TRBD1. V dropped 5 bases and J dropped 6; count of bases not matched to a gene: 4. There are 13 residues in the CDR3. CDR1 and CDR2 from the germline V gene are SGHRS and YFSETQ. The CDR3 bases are TGCGCCAGCAGGGACAGGGGTTGGGATACGCAGTATTTT. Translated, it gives CASRDRGWDTQYF.

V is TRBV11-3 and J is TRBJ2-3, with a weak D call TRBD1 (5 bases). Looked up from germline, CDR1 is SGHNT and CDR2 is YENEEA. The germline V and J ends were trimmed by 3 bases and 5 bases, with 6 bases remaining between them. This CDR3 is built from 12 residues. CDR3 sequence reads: CASSFQGDTQYF. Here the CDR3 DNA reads TGTGCCAGCAGCTTCCAGGGAGATACGCAGTATTTT.

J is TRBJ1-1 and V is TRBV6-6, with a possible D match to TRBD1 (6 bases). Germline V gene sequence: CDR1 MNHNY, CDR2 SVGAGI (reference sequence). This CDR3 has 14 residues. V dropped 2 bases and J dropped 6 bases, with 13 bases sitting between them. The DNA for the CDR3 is TGTGCCAGCAGTTACAGGGGGGAGGGTTCTGAAGCTTTCTTT. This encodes CASSYRGEGSEAFF.

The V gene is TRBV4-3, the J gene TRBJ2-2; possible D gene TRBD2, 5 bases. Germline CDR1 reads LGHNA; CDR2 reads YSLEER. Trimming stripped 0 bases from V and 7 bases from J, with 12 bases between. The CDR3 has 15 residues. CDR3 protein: CASSQEGNEGGELFF. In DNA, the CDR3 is TGCGCCAGCAGCCAAGAGGGTAATGAGGGCGGGGAGCTGTTTTTT.

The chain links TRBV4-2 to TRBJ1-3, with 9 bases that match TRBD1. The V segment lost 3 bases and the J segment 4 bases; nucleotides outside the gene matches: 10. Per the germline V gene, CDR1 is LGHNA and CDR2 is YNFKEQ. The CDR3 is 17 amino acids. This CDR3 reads CASSQITGGVLGNTIYF. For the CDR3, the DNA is TGTGCCAGCAGCCAGATCACAGGGGGCGTATTGGGAAACACCATATATTTT.

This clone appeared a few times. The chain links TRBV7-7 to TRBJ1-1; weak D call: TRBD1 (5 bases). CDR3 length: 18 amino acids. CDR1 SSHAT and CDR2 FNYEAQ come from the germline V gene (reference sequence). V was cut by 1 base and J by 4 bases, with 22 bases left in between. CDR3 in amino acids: CASSLVINRGGGATEAFF. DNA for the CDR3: TGTGCCAGCAGCTTAGTTATTAATCGGGGGGGAGGCGCCACTGAAGCTTTCTTT.

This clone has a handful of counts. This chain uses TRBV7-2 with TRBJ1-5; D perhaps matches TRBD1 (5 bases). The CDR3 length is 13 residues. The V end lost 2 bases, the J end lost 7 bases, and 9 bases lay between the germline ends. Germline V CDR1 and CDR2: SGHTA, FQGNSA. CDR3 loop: CASSLRGGQPQHF. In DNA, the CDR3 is TGTGCCAGCAGCTTAAGGGGAGGACAGCCCCAGCATTTT.

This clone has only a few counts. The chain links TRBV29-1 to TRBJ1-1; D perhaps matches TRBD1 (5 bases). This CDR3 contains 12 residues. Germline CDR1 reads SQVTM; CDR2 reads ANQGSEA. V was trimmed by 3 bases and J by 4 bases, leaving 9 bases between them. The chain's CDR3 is CSVEVRGTEAFF. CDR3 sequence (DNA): TGCAGCGTTGAGGTTAGGGGCACTGAAGCTTTCTTT.

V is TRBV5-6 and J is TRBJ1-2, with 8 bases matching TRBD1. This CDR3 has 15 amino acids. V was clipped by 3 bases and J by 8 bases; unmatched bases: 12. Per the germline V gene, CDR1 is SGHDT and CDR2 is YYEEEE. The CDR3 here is CASSSWTGTGYGYTF. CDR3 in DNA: TGTGCCAGCAGCTCCTGGACAGGGACGGGATACGGCTACACCTTC.

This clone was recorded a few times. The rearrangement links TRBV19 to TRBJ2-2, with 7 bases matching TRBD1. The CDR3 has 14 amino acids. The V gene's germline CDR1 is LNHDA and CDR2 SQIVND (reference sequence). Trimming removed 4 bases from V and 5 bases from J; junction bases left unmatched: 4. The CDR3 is CASSTMTGTGELFF. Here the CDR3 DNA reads TGTGCCAGTAGTACCATGACAGGGACCGGGGAGCTGTTTTTT.

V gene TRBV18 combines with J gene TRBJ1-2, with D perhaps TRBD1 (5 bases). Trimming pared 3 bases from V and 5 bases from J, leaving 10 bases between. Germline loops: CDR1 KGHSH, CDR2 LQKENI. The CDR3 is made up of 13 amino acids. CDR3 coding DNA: TGTGCCAGCTCACCGCAAGGGACTTATGGCTACACCTTC. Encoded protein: CASSPQGTYGYTF.

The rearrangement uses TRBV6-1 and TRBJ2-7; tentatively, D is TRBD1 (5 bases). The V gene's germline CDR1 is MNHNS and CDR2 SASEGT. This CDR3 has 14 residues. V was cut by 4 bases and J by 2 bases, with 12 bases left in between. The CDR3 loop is CASSVGLGTYEQYF. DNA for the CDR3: TGTGCCAGCAGTGTGGGGCTGGGAACCTACGAGCAGTACTTC.

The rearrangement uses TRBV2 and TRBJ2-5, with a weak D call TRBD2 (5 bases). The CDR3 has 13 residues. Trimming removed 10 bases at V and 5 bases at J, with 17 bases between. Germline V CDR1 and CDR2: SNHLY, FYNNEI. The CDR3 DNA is TGTGCCACCAGCCCCGAACGGAGGGAGACCCAGTACTTC. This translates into CATSPERRETQYF.